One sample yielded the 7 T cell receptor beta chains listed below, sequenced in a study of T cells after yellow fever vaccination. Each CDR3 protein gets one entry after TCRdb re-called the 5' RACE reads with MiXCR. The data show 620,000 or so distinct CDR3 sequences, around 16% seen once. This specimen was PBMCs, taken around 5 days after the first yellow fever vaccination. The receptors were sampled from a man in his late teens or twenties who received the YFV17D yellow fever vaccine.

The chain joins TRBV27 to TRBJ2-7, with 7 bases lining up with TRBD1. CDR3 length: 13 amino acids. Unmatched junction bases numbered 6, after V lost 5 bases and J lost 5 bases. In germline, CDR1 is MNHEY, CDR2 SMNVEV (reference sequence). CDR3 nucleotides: TGTGCCAGCAGTCAACGACAGGGCCACGAGCAGTACGTC. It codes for CASSQRQGHEQYV.

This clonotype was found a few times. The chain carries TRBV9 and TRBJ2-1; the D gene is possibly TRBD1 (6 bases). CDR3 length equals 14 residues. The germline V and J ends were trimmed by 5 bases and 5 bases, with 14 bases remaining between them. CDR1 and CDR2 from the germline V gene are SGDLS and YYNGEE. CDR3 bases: TGTGCCAGCAGTGACAGGAGCCAAAACAATGAGCAGTTCTTC. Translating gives CASSDRSQNNEQFF.

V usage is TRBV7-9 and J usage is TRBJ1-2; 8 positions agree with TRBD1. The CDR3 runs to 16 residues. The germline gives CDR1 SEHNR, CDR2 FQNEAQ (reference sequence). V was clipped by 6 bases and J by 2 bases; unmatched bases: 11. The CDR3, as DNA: TGTGCCAGCAGTCTTCCCCCGGACAGGGCCAACTATGGCTACACCTTC. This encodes CASSLPPDRANYGYTF.

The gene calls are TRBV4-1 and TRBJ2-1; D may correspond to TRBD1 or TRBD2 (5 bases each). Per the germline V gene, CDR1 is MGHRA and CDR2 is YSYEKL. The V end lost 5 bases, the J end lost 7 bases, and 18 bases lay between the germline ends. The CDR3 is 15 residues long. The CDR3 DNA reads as TGCGCCAGCAGCGGGTGGGGGTCCAAAAAAAATGAGCAGTTCTTC. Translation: CASSGWGSKKNEQFF.

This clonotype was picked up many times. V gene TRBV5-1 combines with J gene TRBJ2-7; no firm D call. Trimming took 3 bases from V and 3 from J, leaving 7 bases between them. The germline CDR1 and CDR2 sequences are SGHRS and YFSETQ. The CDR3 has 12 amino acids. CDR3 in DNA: TGCGCCAGCAGCTCTCCTCACTACGAGCAGTACGTC. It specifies CASSSPHYEQYV.

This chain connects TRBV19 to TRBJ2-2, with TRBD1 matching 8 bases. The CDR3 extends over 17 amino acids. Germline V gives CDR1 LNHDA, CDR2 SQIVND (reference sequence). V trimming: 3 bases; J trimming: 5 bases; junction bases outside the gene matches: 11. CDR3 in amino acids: CASSIGAGGARTGELFF. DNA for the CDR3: TGTGCCAGTAGTATTGGGGCAGGGGGCGCGAGGACCGGGGAGCTGTTTTTT.

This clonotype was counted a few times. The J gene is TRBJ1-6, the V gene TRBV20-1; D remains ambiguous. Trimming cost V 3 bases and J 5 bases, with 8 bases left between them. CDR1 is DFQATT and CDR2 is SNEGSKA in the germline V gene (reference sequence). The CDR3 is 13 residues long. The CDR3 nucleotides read TGCAGTGCTAGTGAGGATAATAATTCACCCCTCCACTTT. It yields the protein CSASEDNNSPLHF.